This paragraph covers one T cell receptor beta chain sequence. Its target is not known. This CDR3 contains 16 residues. Germline V lookup: CDR1 GTSNPN, CDR2 SVGIG (reference sequence). The germline V and J ends were trimmed by 0 bases and 7 bases, with 18 bases remaining between them. The data were produced by immunoSEQ multiplex PCR, yet TCRdb's version contains in-frame clones alone and is incomplete. The sample shows about 64,000 clones, around 84% of them seen only once. Exclusion applied to patients with autoimmune disease history or systemic immunosuppression. This record belongs to a study of OX40 agonist ivuxolimab in advanced cancers. The overall study: Males comprised 70% to 90% of the group, whose mean age was approximately 60 years (range roughly 20 to 90).

Study-wide points: The study did not work out the antigen specificity of the expanded peripheral T cells. Expanded clones were, on average, more numerous in CD8+ T cells than in CD4+.

The origin of this receptor is an adult with an advanced solid tumor such as melanoma, head and neck, liver or kidney cancer. The specimen was CD4+ or CD8+ T cells sorted from blood, collected in a trial of the OX40 agonist ivuxolimab. V usage is TRBV30 and J usage is TRBJ1-4; D might be TRBD1 (6 bases). The CDR3 loop reads CAWSVPLSGGGEKLFF. DNA for the CDR3: TGTGCCTGGAGTGTACCATTGTCCGGGGGCGGTGAAAAACTGTTTTTT.